This T cell receptor beta chain was identified during a study of human T cells and chemical hapten exposure. Regarding time point: patch test 1, 2 weeks after DPC sensitization. Treatment in this sample: therapeutic diphenylcyclopropenone sensitization with weekly scalp DPC. TCRdb re-analysed the RACE reads in MiXCR, keeping a single row per CDR3 protein. The sample holds fewer than 130,000 distinct CDR3 sequences, more than 9.5% seen once. This CDR3 has 16 amino acids. CDR1 is DFQATT, CDR2 SNEGSKA, per germline (reference sequence). With 5 bases clipped from V and 9 bases from J, the junction kept 19 bases outside the gene matches.

The sequence was obtained from a woman in her thirties or forties with alopecia areata. Some clones in this sample may be carry-over from other donors' samples. Sequenced here: whole blood, sampled in connection with sensitization to the hapten diphenylcyclopropenone (DPC). The V and J genes are TRBV20-1 and TRBJ2-1; 7 nucleotides align to TRBD1. For the CDR3, the DNA is TGCAGTGCTCAGCCTTCTTCGGGACAGAGGTTAGGTGAGCAGTTCTTC. This sequence encodes CSAQPSSGQRLGEQFF.